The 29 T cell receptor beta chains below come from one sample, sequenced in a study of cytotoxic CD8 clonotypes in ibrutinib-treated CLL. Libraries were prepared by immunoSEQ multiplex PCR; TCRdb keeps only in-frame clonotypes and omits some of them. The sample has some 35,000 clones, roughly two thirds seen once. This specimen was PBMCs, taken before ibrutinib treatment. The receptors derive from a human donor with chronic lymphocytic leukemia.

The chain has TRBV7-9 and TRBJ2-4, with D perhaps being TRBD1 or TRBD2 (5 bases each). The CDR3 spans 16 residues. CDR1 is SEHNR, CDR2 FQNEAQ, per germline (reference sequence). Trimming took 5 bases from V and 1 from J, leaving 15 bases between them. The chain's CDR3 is CASSGRDPAAKNIQYF. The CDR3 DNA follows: TGTGCCAGCAGCGGCAGGGACCCGGCGGCCAAAAACATTCAGTACTTC.

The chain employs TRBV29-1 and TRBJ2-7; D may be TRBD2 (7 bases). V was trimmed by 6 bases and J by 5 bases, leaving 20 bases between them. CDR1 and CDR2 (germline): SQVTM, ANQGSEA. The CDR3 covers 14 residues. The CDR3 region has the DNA TGCAGCGTCGAAAGGGGGGGCGCAGGACACGAGCAGTACTTC. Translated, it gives CSVERGGAGHEQYF.

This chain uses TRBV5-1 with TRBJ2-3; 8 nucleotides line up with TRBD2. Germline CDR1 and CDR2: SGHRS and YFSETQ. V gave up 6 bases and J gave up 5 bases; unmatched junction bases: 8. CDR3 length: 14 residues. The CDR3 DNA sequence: TGCGCCAGCAAAACTAGCGGATGGAAAGATACGCAGTATTTT. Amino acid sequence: CASKTSGWKDTQYF.

DNA of the CDR3: TGTGCCTGGAGAGGGCCCGGCCAACGAGAAAAACTGTTTTTT. Protein: CAWRGPGQREKLFF. The V and J genes are TRBV30 and TRBJ1-4; D remains unclear. In germline, CDR1 is GTSNPN, CDR2 SVGIG (reference sequence). V lost 3 bases and J lost 8, with 16 bases in between. The CDR3 is 14 residues long.

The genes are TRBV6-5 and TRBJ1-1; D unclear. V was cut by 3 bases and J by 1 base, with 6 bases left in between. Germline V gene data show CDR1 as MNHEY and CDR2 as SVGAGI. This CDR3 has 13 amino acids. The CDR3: CASSYRPNTEAFF. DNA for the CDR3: TGTGCCAGCAGTTATCGGCCGAACACTGAAGCTTTCTTT.

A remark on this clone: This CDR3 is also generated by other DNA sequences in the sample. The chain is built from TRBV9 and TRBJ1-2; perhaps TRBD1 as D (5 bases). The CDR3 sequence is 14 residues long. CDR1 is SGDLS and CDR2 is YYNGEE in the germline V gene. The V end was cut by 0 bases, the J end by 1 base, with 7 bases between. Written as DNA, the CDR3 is TGTGCCAGCAGCGTAGCGCAGGGTAACTATGGCTACACCTTC. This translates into CASSVAQGNYGYTF.

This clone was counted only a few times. The CDR3 protein is CASSLVDREAEAFF. The CDR3 DNA follows: TGCGCCAGCAGCTTGGTGGACAGGGAGGCTGAAGCTTTCTTT. The chain carries TRBV5-1 and TRBJ1-1, with 8 bases lining up with TRBD1. V shed 0 bases, J shed 6 bases, and the junction held 4 bases outside the gene matches. The CDR3 length is 14 residues. Germline V gene data show CDR1 as SGHRS and CDR2 as YFSETQ.

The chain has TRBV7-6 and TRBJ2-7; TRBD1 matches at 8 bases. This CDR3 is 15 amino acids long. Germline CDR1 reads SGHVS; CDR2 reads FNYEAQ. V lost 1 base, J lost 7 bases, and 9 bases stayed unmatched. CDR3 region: CASSLGQGATWEQYF. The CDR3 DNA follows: TGTGCCAGCAGCTTAGGGCAGGGGGCGACCTGGGAGCAGTACTTC.

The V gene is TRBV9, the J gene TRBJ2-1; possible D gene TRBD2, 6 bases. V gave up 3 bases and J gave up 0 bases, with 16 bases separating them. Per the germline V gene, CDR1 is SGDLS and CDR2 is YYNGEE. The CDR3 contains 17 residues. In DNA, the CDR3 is TGTGCCAGCAGCGCAAGGGACTCCTTAAGCTCCTACAATGAGCAGTTCTTC. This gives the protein CASSARDSLSSYNEQFF.

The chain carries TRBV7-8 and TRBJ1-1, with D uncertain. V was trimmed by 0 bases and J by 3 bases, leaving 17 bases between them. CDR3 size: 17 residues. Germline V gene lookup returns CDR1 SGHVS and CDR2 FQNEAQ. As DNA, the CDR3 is TGTGCCAGCAGCTTAGCGTCAGCTGGATGGGATTACACTGAAGCTTTCTTT. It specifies CASSLASAGWDYTEAFF.

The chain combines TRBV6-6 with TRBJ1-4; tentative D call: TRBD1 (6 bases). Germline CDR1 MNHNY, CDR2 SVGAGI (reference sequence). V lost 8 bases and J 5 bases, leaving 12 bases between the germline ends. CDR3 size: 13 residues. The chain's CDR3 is CASRDTSNEKLFF. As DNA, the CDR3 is TGTGCCAGCCGGGACACTTCAAATGAAAAACTGTTTTTT.

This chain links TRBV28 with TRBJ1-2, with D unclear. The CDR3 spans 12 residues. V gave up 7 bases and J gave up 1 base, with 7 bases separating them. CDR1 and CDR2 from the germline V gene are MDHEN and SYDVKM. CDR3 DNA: TGTGCCAGCAACCTCCTTAACTATGGCTACACCTTC. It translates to CASNLLNYGYTF.

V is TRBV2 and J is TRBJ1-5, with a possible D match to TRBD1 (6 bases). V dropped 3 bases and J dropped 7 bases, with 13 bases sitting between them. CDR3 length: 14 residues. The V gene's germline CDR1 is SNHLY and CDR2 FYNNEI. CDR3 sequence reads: CASSESQGFQPQHF. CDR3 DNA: TGTGCCAGCAGTGAGTCACAGGGTTTCCAGCCCCAGCATTTT.

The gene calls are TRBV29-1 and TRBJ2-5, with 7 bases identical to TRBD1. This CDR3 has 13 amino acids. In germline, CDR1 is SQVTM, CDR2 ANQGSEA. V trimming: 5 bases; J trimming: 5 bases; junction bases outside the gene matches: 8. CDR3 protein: CSVTGAASETQYF. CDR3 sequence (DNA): TGCAGCGTTACAGGGGCCGCTTCGGAGACCCAGTACTTC.

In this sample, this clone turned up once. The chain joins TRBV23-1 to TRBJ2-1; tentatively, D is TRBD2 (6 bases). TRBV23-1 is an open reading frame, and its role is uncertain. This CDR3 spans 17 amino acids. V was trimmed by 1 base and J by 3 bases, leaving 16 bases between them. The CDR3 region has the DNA TGCGCCAGCAGTCAATTGTGGGCCGGGGGATTCTACAATGAGCAGTTCTTC. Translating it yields CASSQLWAGGFYNEQFF.

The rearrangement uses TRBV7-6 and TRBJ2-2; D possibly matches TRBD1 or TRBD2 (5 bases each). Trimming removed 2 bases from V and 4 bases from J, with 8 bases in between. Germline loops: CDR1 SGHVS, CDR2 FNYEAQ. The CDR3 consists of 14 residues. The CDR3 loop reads CASSLLGGTGELFF. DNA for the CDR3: TGTGCCAGCAGCTTACTTGGGGGCACCGGGGAGCTGTTTTTT.

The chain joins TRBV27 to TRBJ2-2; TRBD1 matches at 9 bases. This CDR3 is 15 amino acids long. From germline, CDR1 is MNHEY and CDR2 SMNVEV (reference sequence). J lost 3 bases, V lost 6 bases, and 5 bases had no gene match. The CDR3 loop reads CASRPGQGYTGELFF. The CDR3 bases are TGTGCCAGCAGACCGGGACAGGGTTACACCGGGGAGCTGTTTTTT.

The CDR3 region is CAWRGKQGTYGYTF. In DNA form, the CDR3 reads TGTGCCTGGAGGGGAAAACAGGGGACCTATGGCTACACCTTC. This chain joins TRBV30 and TRBJ1-2, with TRBD1 matching 7 bases. The CDR3 has 14 residues. CDR1 and CDR2 (germline): GTSNPN, SVGIG (reference sequence). The V and J ends lost 3 bases and 4 bases, in that order; junction bases with no gene match: 8.

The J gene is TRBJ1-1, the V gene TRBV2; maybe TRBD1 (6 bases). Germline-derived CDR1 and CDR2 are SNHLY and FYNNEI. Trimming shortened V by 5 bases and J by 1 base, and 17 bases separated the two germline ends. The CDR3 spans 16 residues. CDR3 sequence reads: CASSLTVRTANTEAFF. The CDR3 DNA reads TGTGCCAGCAGTTTAACGGTCAGGACAGCGAACACTGAAGCTTTCTTT.

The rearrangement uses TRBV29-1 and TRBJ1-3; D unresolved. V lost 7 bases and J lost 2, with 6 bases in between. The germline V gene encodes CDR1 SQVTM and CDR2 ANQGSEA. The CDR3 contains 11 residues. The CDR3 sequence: CSAAAGNTIYF. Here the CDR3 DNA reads TGCAGCGCCGCAGCTGGAAACACCATATATTTT.

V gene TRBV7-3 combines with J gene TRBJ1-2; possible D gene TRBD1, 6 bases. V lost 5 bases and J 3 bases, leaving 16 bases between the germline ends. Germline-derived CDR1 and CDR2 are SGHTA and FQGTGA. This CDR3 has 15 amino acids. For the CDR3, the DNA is TGTGCCAGCAGCCCGAAAGGGGGGCAGGACTATGGCTACACCTTC. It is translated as CASSPKGGQDYGYTF.

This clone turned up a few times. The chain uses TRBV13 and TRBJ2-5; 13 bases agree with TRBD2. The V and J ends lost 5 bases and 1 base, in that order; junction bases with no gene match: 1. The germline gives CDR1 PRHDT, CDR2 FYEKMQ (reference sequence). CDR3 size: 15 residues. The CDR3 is CASSRLAGGQETQYF. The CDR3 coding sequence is TGTGCCAGCAGCCGACTAGCGGGGGGCCAAGAGACCCAGTACTTC.

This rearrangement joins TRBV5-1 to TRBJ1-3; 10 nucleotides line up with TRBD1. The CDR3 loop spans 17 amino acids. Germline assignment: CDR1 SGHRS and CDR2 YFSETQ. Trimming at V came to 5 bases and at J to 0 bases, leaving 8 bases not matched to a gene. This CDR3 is CASSDRTGGVSGNTIYF. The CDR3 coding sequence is TGCGCCAGCAGTGATAGGACAGGGGGGGTCTCTGGAAACACCATATATTTT.

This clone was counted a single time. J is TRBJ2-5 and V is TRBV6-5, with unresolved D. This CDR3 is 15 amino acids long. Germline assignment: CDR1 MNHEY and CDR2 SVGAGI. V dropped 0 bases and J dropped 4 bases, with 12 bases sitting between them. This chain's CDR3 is CASSYSGLVRETQYF. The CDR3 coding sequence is TGTGCCAGCAGTTACTCGGGTCTAGTTAGAGAGACCCAGTACTTC.

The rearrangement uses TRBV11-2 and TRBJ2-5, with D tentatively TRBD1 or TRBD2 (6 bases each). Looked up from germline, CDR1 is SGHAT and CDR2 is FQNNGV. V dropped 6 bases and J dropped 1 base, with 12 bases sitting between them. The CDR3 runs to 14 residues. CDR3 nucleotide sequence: TGTGCCAGCAGGTACGGGGGCTTCCAAGAGACCCAGTACTTC. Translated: CASRYGGFQETQYF.

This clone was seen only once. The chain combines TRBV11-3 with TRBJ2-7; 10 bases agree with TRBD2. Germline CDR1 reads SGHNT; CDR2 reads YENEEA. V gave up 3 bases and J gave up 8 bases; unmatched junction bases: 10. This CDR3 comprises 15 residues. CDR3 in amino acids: CASSFRLAGDNKQYF. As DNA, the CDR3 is TGTGCCAGCAGCTTTCGGCTAGCGGGAGATAACAAGCAGTACTTC.

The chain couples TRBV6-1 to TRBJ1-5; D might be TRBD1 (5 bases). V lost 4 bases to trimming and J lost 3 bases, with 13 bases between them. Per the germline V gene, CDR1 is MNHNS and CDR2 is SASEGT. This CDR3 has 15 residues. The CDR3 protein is CASSGQGGFNQPQHF. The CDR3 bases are TGTGCCAGCAGTGGTCAGGGTGGATTCAATCAGCCCCAGCATTTT.

The CDR3 protein is CASSWDGENTEAFF. Written as DNA, the CDR3 is TGCGCCAGCAGCTGGGACGGCGAGAACACTGAAGCTTTCTTT. The chain has TRBV5-1 and TRBJ1-1; possibly TRBD1 for D (5 bases). Trimming removed 3 bases from V and 1 base from J, with 10 bases in between. The CDR3 loop spans 14 amino acids. Germline V lookup: CDR1 SGHRS, CDR2 YFSETQ.

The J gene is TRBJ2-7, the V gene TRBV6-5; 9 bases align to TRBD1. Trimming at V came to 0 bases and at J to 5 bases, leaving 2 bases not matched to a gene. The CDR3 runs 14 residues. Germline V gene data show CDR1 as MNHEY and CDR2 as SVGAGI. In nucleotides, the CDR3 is TGTGCCAGCAGTTACTCGGGGACAGGGAACGAGCAGTACTTC. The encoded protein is CASSYSGTGNEQYF.